The 23 T cell receptor beta chains below all came from one sample that was sequenced in a study of spatial heterogeneity in lung cancer. Time point noted: sample taken at primary tumor resection. Their target antigens are unknown. From the 5' RACE reads, TCRdb called clonotypes with MiXCR, one entry per CDR3 protein. Of 25,000 to 30,000 distinct CDR3 sequences in the sample, roughly 6.6% are singletons; the top ten hold over 20%. Overall study findings and caveats: Counts that tracked tumor mutation counts were those of expanded intratumoral alpha and beta TCRs.

The starting material was lung tumor tissue, obtained at surgery. All receptors come from a male donor with early-stage non-small cell lung cancer.

This clonotype was detected ten times or more. The CDR3 DNA reads as TGCAGCGTTGGGCAGCTGAACACTGAAGCTTTCTTT. Translating it yields CSVGQLNTEAFF. V usage is TRBV29-1 and J usage is TRBJ1-1, with D unresolved. This CDR3 has 12 amino acids. Germline CDR1 is SQVTM and CDR2 is ANQGSEA. V lost 4 bases and J 0 bases, leaving 6 bases between the germline ends. The variable domain in full, completed from reference TRBV29-1 and TRBJ1-1, reads SAVISQKPSRDICQRGTSLTIQCQVDSQVTMMFWYRQQPGQSLTLIATANQGSEATYESGFVIDKFPISRPNLTFSTLTVSNMSPEDSSIYLCSVGQLNTEAFFGQGTRLTVV.

This clonotype is termed medium-sized. The genes are TRBV28 and TRBJ1-2; D is perhaps TRBD1 (5 bases). The germline V gene encodes CDR1 MDHEN and CDR2 SYDVKM. V was pared by 5 bases and J by 7 bases, with 11 bases between. The CDR3 contains 12 residues. CDR3 sequence: CASSGTRGGYTF. The CDR3 DNA is TGTGCCAGCAGTGGGACGAGGGGTGGCTACACCTTC.

This clonotype appeared many times. This chain uses TRBV7-8 with TRBJ1-5, with D perhaps matching TRBD1 (5 bases). Trimming took 0 bases from V and 4 from J, leaving 13 bases between them. This CDR3 has 16 residues. Per germline, CDR1 SGHVS and CDR2 FQNEAQ. CDR3: CASSLARGPSNQPQHF. The CDR3 DNA follows: TGTGCCAGCAGCTTAGCTAGGGGCCCGAGTAATCAGCCCCAGCATTTT.

This CDR3 reads CASTTLSRGDSNYGYTF. In DNA form, the CDR3 reads TGTGCCAGCACCACCTTATCTCGGGGAGATAGCAACTATGGCTACACCTTC. The chain couples TRBV16 to TRBJ1-2; D gene unclear. From germline, CDR1 is KGHSY and CDR2 FQNENV. V was cut by 7 bases and J by 2 bases, with 23 bases left in between. The CDR3 loop spans 17 amino acids.

The table lists this clonotype with many counts. The chain joins TRBV20-1 to TRBJ1-6; D remains ambiguous. V lost 2 bases, J lost 3 bases, and 14 bases lay in between. The CDR3 is made up of 16 amino acids. Germline V gene data show CDR1 as DFQATT and CDR2 as SNEGSKA (reference sequence). In DNA form, the CDR3 reads TGCAGTGCTAGACTTCGGACTGGGCTCTATAATTCACCCCTCCACTTT. Its protein is CSARLRTGLYNSPLHF.

This clonotype came up many times. The rearrangement joins TRBV10-3 to TRBJ2-1; 10 positions match TRBD2. V was pared by 4 bases and J by 7 bases, with 7 bases of the junction left unmatched. Germline V CDR1 and CDR2: ENHRY, SYGVKD. The CDR3 extends over 15 amino acids. In nucleotides, the CDR3 is TGTGCCATCAGTGGGCAAGCGGGGGGGACTAATGAGCAGTTCTTC. This sequence encodes CAISGQAGGTNEQFF.

In its sample, this clonotype ranks as medium-sized. The gene calls are TRBV24-1 and TRBJ2-1; 12 nucleotides align to TRBD2. This CDR3 has 18 residues. The germline V gene has CDR1 KGHDR and CDR2 SFDVKD. V lost 2 bases to trimming and J lost 7 bases; unmatched junction nucleotides: 11. CDR3 nucleotides: TGTGCCACCAGTGATTCCTGGACTAGCGGGACTACCACAAATGAGCAGTTCTTC. Translation: CATSDSWTSGTTTNEQFF.

This clonotype was observed many times. V and J are TRBV4-1 and TRBJ2-1, with D uncertain. Trimming pared 0 bases from V and 8 bases from J, leaving 11 bases between. The V gene's germline CDR1 is MGHRA and CDR2 YSYEKL. The CDR3 is 14 residues long. The CDR3 sequence: CASSQEGLNDEQFF. The CDR3 coding sequence is TGCGCCAGCAGCCAAGAGGGCCTGAACGATGAGCAGTTCTTC.

The chain uses TRBV15 and TRBJ2-1; 9 nucleotides line up with TRBD2. The V gene end was trimmed by 0 bases and the J gene end by 9 bases; junction bases not matched to a gene: 12. Germline assignment: CDR1 LNHNV and CDR2 YYDKDF (reference sequence). CDR3 length equals 17 residues. In nucleotides, the CDR3 is TGTGCCACCAGCAGAGATATCGGCCCTCTAGCGGGAACTGAGCAGTTCTTC. Protein sequence: CATSRDIGPLAGTEQFF.

The chain couples TRBV12-3 or TRBV12-4 to TRBJ2-7; D gene ambiguous. The CDR3 is 13 residues long. V was pared by 5 bases and J by 0 bases, with 8 bases between. The CDR3 nucleotides read TGTGCCAGCAGTCCATTCCCCTCCTACGAGCAGTACTTC. Translating it yields CASSPFPSYEQYF.

This clonotype has ten or more counts. The chain employs TRBV7-2 and TRBJ2-1; unclear D gene. There are 13 residues in the CDR3. The V gene's germline CDR1 is SGHTA and CDR2 FQGNSA. Trimming cost V 1 base and J 5 bases, with 6 bases left between them. DNA for the CDR3: TGTGCCAGCAGCTTAGGTGTGAACAATGAGCAGTTCTTC. Protein product: CASSLGVNNEQFF.

This clonotype was seen at least ten times. The rearrangement joins TRBV6-6 to TRBJ1-5, with a weak D call TRBD1 (5 bases). Germline V gives CDR1 MNHNY, CDR2 SVGAGI (reference sequence). V lost 2 bases and J 0 bases, leaving 17 bases between the germline ends. The CDR3 has 18 residues. This CDR3 is CASSYPRQGGYSNQPQHF. DNA of the CDR3: TGTGCCAGCAGTTACCCCAGGCAGGGAGGATATAGCAATCAGCCCCAGCATTTT.

This chain uses TRBV25-1 with TRBJ2-1; either TRBD1 or TRBD2 may supply D (5 bases each). Trimming stripped 2 bases from V and 5 bases from J, with 13 bases between. Germline V gene data show CDR1 as MGHDK and CDR2 as SYGVNS. The CDR3 is made up of 15 amino acids. The DNA of the CDR3 is TGTGCCAGCAGTGAACCGGGGCAGGGCGACAATGAGCAGTTCTTC. Translating gives CASSEPGQGDNEQFF.

This clonotype was detected ten times or more. This chain links TRBV5-4 with TRBJ2-7, with 11 bases aligning to TRBD1. Trimming cost V 0 bases and J 3 bases; bases outside gene matches: 5. Germline lookup yields CDR1 SGHNT and CDR2 YYREEE (reference sequence). The CDR3 has 16 residues. The CDR3 DNA reads as TGTGCCAGCAGCTTGGAGCCCGGGACAGGGGGCTACGAGCAGTACTTC. Amino acid sequence: CASSLEPGTGGYEQYF.

This clonotype was counted many times. The chain uses TRBV11-2 and TRBJ2-1; perhaps TRBD1 as D (5 bases). The ends were cut back, 3 bases at V and 13 bases at J, with 10 bases in the middle. Per the germline V gene, CDR1 is SGHAT and CDR2 is FQNNGV. The CDR3 covers 11 residues. In nucleotides, the CDR3 is TGTGCCAGCAGCTTCCAGGGCCGTCAGTTCTTC. This translates into CASSFQGRQFF.

This chain uses TRBV29-1 with TRBJ2-3, with TRBD2 as a possible D gene (7 bases). This CDR3 spans 13 amino acids. The germline V gene has CDR1 SQVTM and CDR2 ANQGSEA. The CDR3 bases are TGCAGTACCTCGGCAGGGGAGGGAGATACGCAGTATTTT. Its protein product is CSTSAGEGDTQYF.

The CDR3 is CASSLGFTGANVLTF. Written as DNA, the CDR3 is TGTGCCAGCAGCTTGGGATTTACTGGGGCCAACGTCCTGACTTTC. The V gene is TRBV5-5, the J gene TRBJ2-6; D is ambiguous. Germline values: CDR1 SGHKS, CDR2 YYEKEE (reference sequence). With 0 bases removed from V and 2 bases from J, the gap between germline ends came to 6 bases. The CDR3 contains 15 residues.

This clonotype came up many times. The CDR3: CASSTPRVTNEKLFF. The CDR3 DNA follows: TGTGCCAGCAGCACCCCTCGGGTTACTAATGAAAAACTGTTTTTT. The gene calls are TRBV28 and TRBJ1-4; D ambiguous. The ends were cut back, 6 bases at V and 2 bases at J, with 13 bases in the middle. The CDR3 is 15 amino acids. Germline CDR1 is MDHEN and CDR2 is SYDVKM. Full variable domain (rest looked up from reference TRBV28 and TRBJ1-4): DVKVTQSSRYLVKRTGEKVFLECVQDMDHENMFWYRQDPGLGLRLIYFSYDVKMKEKGDIPEGYSVSREKKERFSLILESASTNQTSMYLCASSTPRVTNEKLFFGSGTQLSVL.

In its sample, this clonotype was seen a few times. The rearrangement joins TRBV29-1 to TRBJ2-1; TRBD1 is a possible D gene (5 bases). CDR1 and CDR2 from the germline V gene are SQVTM and ANQGSEA. V was trimmed by 0 bases and J by 12 bases, leaving 9 bases between them. The CDR3 consists of 11 residues. The CDR3 loop reads CSVEEPQGQFF. CDR3 DNA sequence: TGCAGCGTTGAAGAACCTCAGGGGCAGTTCTTC.

There are many counts of this clonotype. The chain recombines TRBV12-3 or TRBV12-4 with TRBJ2-2; D is possibly TRBD1 or TRBD2 (5 bases each). This CDR3 is 15 amino acids long. The V end lost 3 bases, the J end lost 5 bases, and 13 bases lay between the germline ends. CDR3 amino acids: CASSFWGSRTGELFF. CDR3 in DNA: TGTGCCAGCAGTTTTTGGGGGTCGCGGACCGGGGAGCTGTTTTTT.

V usage is TRBV20-1 and J usage is TRBJ2-5; TRBD1 is a possible D gene (5 bases). Per germline, CDR1 DFQATT and CDR2 SNEGSKA (reference sequence). Trimming cost V 5 bases and J 0 bases, with 13 bases left between them. CDR3 length: 14 amino acids. The CDR3 spells CSAAGRQNQETQYF. The CDR3, as DNA: TGCAGTGCTGCAGGACGACAGAACCAAGAGACCCAGTACTTC.

This clonotype has ten or more counts. The chain is built from TRBV28 and TRBJ2-4; 7 nucleotides line up with TRBD1. V dropped 7 bases and J dropped 4; count of bases not matched to a gene: 4. There are 13 residues in the CDR3. In germline, CDR1 is MDHEN, CDR2 SYDVKM. CDR3 in DNA: TGTGCCAGCATTGACAGGGAAAAAAACATTCAGTACTTC. Amino acids: CASIDREKNIQYF.

The rearrangement links TRBV5-4 to TRBJ2-1, with a weak D call TRBD1 (6 bases). Trimming shortened V by 4 bases and J by 3 bases, and 14 bases separated the two germline ends. This CDR3 has 15 amino acids. CDR1 and CDR2 from the germline V gene are SGHNT and YYREEE (reference sequence). The CDR3 here is CASSVESQGYNEQFF. CDR3 coding DNA: TGTGCCAGCAGCGTCGAATCACAGGGCTACAATGAGCAGTTCTTC.